This T cell receptor beta chain was obtained from a study of blood T cell repertoires in COVID-19. Authors' data handling: Reference gene primer amplification gave nucleated cell count estimates. Data came from immunoSEQ multiplex PCR; TCRdb stores just in-frame clones and leaves some out. That table gives V, J and clone size, and the DNA gave D and trimming. The sample yields roughly 150,000 clones, over 80% seen once. Only a few counts were recorded for this clone. The sample holds other DNA sequences that translate to the same CDR3. The sample consisted of peripheral blood. The clonotype comes from a man aged 65 to 79 who had recovered from COVID-19.

CDR3 amino acids: CASSQGGRGYNEQFF. CDR3 bases: TGTGCCAGCAGCCAAGGCGGTCGGGGGTACAATGAGCAGTTCTTC. This chain links TRBV3-1 (or the pseudogene TRBV3-2) with TRBJ2-1, with D possibly being TRBD2 (6 bases). Germline lookup yields CDR1 LGHDT and CDR2 YNNKEL (reference sequence). V was shortened by 1 base and J by 4 bases, with 11 bases between the two germline ends. This CDR3 spans 15 amino acids.